This T cell receptor (beta chain) was identified during a study of T cell responses to AZD1222 COVID-19 vaccine. There are 16 residues in the CDR3. In germline, CDR1 is DFQATT, CDR2 SNEGSKA (reference sequence). Trimming at V came to 3 bases and at J to 3 bases, leaving 10 bases not matched to a gene. General observations from the study: Only a handful of individuals given AZD1222 were seropositive at baseline. Spike-wide vaccine-associated CD4 TCRs dominated at 160-218 and 743-854.

The table came from immunoSEQ multiplex PCR; TCRdb's copy has only in-frame clones and leaves some out. The sample lists roughly 120,000 clones, roughly 90% seen once, with 2.5% to 3% in the top ten. Of note for this clone: What it recognizes is unknown.

The material was peripheral blood, obtained on day 0 of AZD1222 vaccination. The receptor was derived from an adult in good health. The V call is TRBV20-1, the J call TRBJ2-3; the match to TRBD2 covers 9 bases. The CDR3 coding sequence is TGCAGTGCTAGTGGGGCTAGCGGGACTCATACAGATACGCAGTATTTT. It is translated as CSASGASGTHTDTQYF.